Sequencing of this TCR beta chain was carried out in a study of T cells in Graves' hyperthyroidism and ophthalmopathy. Points from the study as a whole: Stable hyperthyroidism and ophthalmopathy were separated using 13 V-J signatures.

J lost 1 base, V lost 2 bases, and 4 bases had no gene match. The CDR3 loop spans 16 amino acids. Germline V lookup: CDR1 LGHDT, CDR2 YNNKEL (reference sequence). Researchers amplified the TCR beta CDR3 regions from RNA transcripts. In the first-round RT-PCR of the TCR CDR3, the HTBI primer set was used. Each CDR3 protein is one row after TCRdb ran MiXCR on the multiplex PCR reads. The table includes around 400,000 distinct CDR3 sequences, less than 15% detected once. If no ophthalmopathy progression occurred within 18 months, Graves' hyperthyroidism was stable. In its sample, this clonotype was seen many times. Its target is unknown.

The TCR was taken from a young woman with Graves' hyperthyroidism. The chain recombines TRBV3-1 with TRBJ2-5, with 10 bases identical to TRBD2. Material: blood. CDR3 in DNA: TGTGCCAGCAGCCAATCTAGCGGGGGTCTCCAAGAGACCCAGTACTTC. Encoded protein: CASSQSSGGLQETQYF.